This TCR beta chain emerged from a study of beta chain features in type 1 diabetes. This clone has a handful of counts. Expressed TCRB transcripts were sequenced after all isolated RNA was converted to cDNA. The protocol was immunoSEQ multiplex PCR, while the TCRdb copy is restricted to in-frame clones and leaves out a portion. Of roughly 380,000 clones in the sample, roughly 21% were seen once. The CDR3 contains 16 residues. Germline CDR1 is MGHDK and CDR2 is SYGVNS. Trimming shortened V by 3 bases and J by 0 bases, and 9 bases separated the two germline ends. The chain is built from TRBV25-1 and TRBJ2-6; no definite D call. The origin of this receptor is a woman aged 18-35 years in good health. The sequenced sample consisted of naive CD4+ T cells from blood. The chain's CDR3 is CASSDHISSGANVLTF. CDR3 DNA sequence: TGTGCCAGCAGTGACCACATAAGCTCTGGGGCCAACGTCCTGACTTTC.